These T cell receptor beta chains were read from a single sample in a study of somatic mutations in cytotoxic T cells in rheumatoid arthritis. Profiling relied on immunoSEQ multiplex PCR, and the TCRdb table lists in-frame clones only, not all of them. In the table there are just under 6,500 clones, 60% to 80% of which are singletons. The sample here was CD8+ T cells sorted from blood, taken at a follow-up visit. The source of these receptors is a woman aged 65 to 85 with rheumatoid arthritis. Each CDR3 is given with its conserved first and last residue. Fields, in order: CDR3 protein, CDR3 DNA, clone size, CDR3 length, V gene, D gene, J gene. The D gene is left open where the match is weak. The size entry is marked missing in some rows and otherwise reads once, few, many or a size class.

CDR3aa: CASSQDKGQGNTEAFF
CDR3nt: TGCGCCAGCAGCCAAGATAAAGGACAGGGTAACACTGAAGCTTTCTTT
abundance: NA
len: 16
v_gene: TRBV4-1
d_gene: TRBD1
j_gene: TRBJ1-1

CDR3aa: CASSFFGRSSYEQYF
CDR3nt: TGTGCCAGCAGCTTTTTCGGCCGGAGCTCCTACGAGCAGTACTTC
abundance: NA
len: 15
v_gene: TRBV5-6
d_gene: NA
j_gene: TRBJ2-7

CDR3aa: CASSHPEGGPYGYTF
CDR3nt: TGTGCCAGCTCACACCCGGAGGGGGGCCCCTATGGCTACACCTTC
abundance: NA
len: 15
v_gene: TRBV18
d_gene: NA
j_gene: TRBJ1-2

CDR3aa: CASGLLRTSGTSGNAYEQYF
CDR3nt: TGTGCTAGTGGTTTGCTACGGACCTCCGGGACTAGCGGGAACGCCTACGAGCAGTACTTC
abundance: NA
len: 20
v_gene: TRBV12-5
d_gene: TRBD2
j_gene: TRBJ2-7

CDR3aa: CASSLTPQVPRYGYTF
CDR3nt: TGTGCCAGCAGCTTAACTCCTCAGGTCCCTCGCTATGGCTACACCTTC
abundance: NA
len: 16
v_gene: TRBV7-3
d_gene: NA
j_gene: TRBJ1-2

CDR3aa: CASAMFPGQGADFF
CDR3nt: TGTGCTAGTGCCATGTTCCCGGGACAGGGGGCAGACTTCTTC
abundance: NA
len: 14
v_gene: TRBV12-5
d_gene: TRBD1
j_gene: TRBJ2-1

CDR3aa: CASSYSSGSYNEQFF
CDR3nt: TGTGCCAGCAGTTACTCAAGCGGGAGCTACAATGAGCAGTTCTTC
abundance: NA
len: 15
v_gene: TRBV6-5
d_gene: TRBD2
j_gene: TRBJ2-1

CDR3aa: CASSLSPGRDEKLFF
CDR3nt: TGTGCCAGCAGTTTATCTCCAGGGAGAGATGAAAAACTGTTTTTT
abundance: once
len: 15
v_gene: TRBV28
d_gene: NA
j_gene: TRBJ1-4

CDR3aa: CASSLGPAYEQFF
CDR3nt: TGTGCCAGCAGCTTAGGCCCCGCATATGAGCAGTTCTTC
abundance: NA
len: 13
v_gene: TRBV7-2
d_gene: NA
j_gene: TRBJ2-1

CDR3aa: CASSSARGDSGNTIYF
CDR3nt: TGTGCCAGCAGCTCGGCCCGGGGTGACTCTGGAAACACCATATATTTT
abundance: NA
len: 16
v_gene: TRBV7-8
d_gene: NA
j_gene: TRBJ1-3

CDR3aa: CASSQFATENTEAFF
CDR3nt: TGCGCCAGCAGCCAGTTCGCGACAGAGAACACTGAAGCTTTCTTT
abundance: few
len: 15
v_gene: TRBV4-1
d_gene: NA
j_gene: TRBJ1-1

CDR3aa: CASSQLPGQGVTYEQYF
CDR3nt: TGCGCCAGCAGCCAACTTCCGGGACAGGGGGTAACCTACGAGCAGTACTTC
abundance: few
len: 17
v_gene: TRBV4-1
d_gene: TRBD1
j_gene: TRBJ2-7

CDR3aa: CASPPWVNQPQHF
CDR3nt: TGTGCCAGCCCACCCTGGGTTAATCAGCCCCAGCATTTT
abundance: NA
len: 13
v_gene: TRBV18
d_gene: NA
j_gene: TRBJ1-5

CDR3aa: CASSYGGRVDGYTF
CDR3nt: TGTGCCAGCAGTTACGGGGGACGTGTAGATGGCTACACCTTC
abundance: NA
len: 14
v_gene: TRBV6-5
d_gene: NA
j_gene: TRBJ1-2

CDR3aa: CASSLGAGAPYEQYF
CDR3nt: TGTGCCAGCAGCCTAGGAGCGGGGGCCCCCTACGAGCAGTACTTC
abundance: NA
len: 15
v_gene: TRBV5-6
d_gene: TRBD2
j_gene: TRBJ2-7

CDR3aa: CATKRVSAEAFF
CDR3nt: TGTGCCACCAAAAGGGTCTCGGCTGAAGCTTTCTTT
abundance: NA
len: 12
v_gene: TRBV2
d_gene: NA
j_gene: TRBJ1-1

CDR3aa: CASSFGENTNTEAFF
CDR3nt: TGTGCCAGCAGCTTCGGAGAAAATACGAACACTGAAGCTTTCTTT
abundance: NA
len: 15
v_gene: TRBV7-8
d_gene: NA
j_gene: TRBJ1-1

CDR3aa: CASSVGGSIRARREAFF
CDR3nt: TGTGCCAGCAGCGTAGGAGGGTCAATCCGAGCACGGCGTGAAGCTTTCTTT
abundance: NA
len: 17
v_gene: TRBV9
d_gene: NA
j_gene: TRBJ1-1

CDR3aa: CSVEGSEHPVDHTDTQYF
CDR3nt: TGCAGCGTTGAAGGAAGTGAACACCCGGTGGACCACACAGATACGCAGTATTTT
abundance: NA
len: 18
v_gene: TRBV29-1
d_gene: NA
j_gene: TRBJ2-3

CDR3aa: CASSQEGRGHEKLFF
CDR3nt: TGTGCCAGCAGCCAAGAAGGCAGGGGGCATGAAAAACTGTTTTTT
abundance: NA
len: 15
v_gene: TRBV4-2
d_gene: TRBD1
j_gene: TRBJ1-4

CDR3aa: CASSFGASGSRTGELFF
CDR3nt: TGTGCCAGCAGCTTCGGGGCTAGCGGGAGCCGCACCGGGGAGCTGTTTTTT
abundance: NA
len: 17
v_gene: TRBV7-9
d_gene: TRBD2
j_gene: TRBJ2-2

CDR3aa: CASSFGTTGATEAFF
CDR3nt: TGTGCCAGCAGTTTCGGGACCACCGGGGCCACTGAAGCTTTCTTT
abundance: NA
len: 15
v_gene: TRBV28
d_gene: NA
j_gene: TRBJ1-1

CDR3aa: CASSQYTSGSFYEQYF
CDR3nt: TGCGCCAGCAGCCAATACACTAGCGGGAGTTTCTACGAGCAGTACTTC
abundance: NA
len: 16
v_gene: TRBV4-1
d_gene: TRBD2
j_gene: TRBJ2-7

CDR3aa: CASSLQSSNYGYTF
CDR3nt: TGTGCCAGCAGCTTACAGTCCTCTAACTATGGCTACACCTTC
abundance: few
len: 14
v_gene: TRBV7-9
d_gene: NA
j_gene: TRBJ1-2

CDR3aa: CASSLEGWWDEQFF
CDR3nt: TGCGCCAGCAGCTTGGAAGGCTGGTGGGATGAGCAGTTCTTC
abundance: NA
len: 14
v_gene: TRBV5-1
d_gene: NA
j_gene: TRBJ2-1

CDR3aa: CASSMPTGGGFSGANVLTF
CDR3nt: TGTGCCAGTAGTATGCCAACAGGGGGCGGCTTCTCTGGGGCCAACGTCCTGACTTTC
abundance: NA
len: 19
v_gene: TRBV19
d_gene: TRBD1
j_gene: TRBJ2-6

CDR3aa: CASSVDRGVETQYF
CDR3nt: TGTGCCAGCAGCGTCGACAGGGGGGTGGAGACCCAGTACTTC
abundance: NA
len: 14
v_gene: TRBV9
d_gene: TRBD1
j_gene: TRBJ2-5

CDR3aa: CASSESEYSRGNQPQHF
CDR3nt: TGTGCCAGCAGTGAATCGGAATACTCAAGGGGCAATCAGCCCCAGCATTTT
abundance: NA
len: 17
v_gene: TRBV25-1
d_gene: NA
j_gene: TRBJ1-5

CDR3aa: CASSLGLAGSYEQYF
CDR3nt: TGCGCCAGCAGCCTGGGACTAGCGGGAAGCTACGAGCAGTACTTC
abundance: NA
len: 15
v_gene: TRBV4-1
d_gene: TRBD2
j_gene: TRBJ2-7

CDR3aa: CASRGNVRLAGGPDEQFF
CDR3nt: TGTGCCAGCAGGGGAAACGTTCGTCTAGCGGGAGGTCCGGATGAGCAGTTCTTC
abundance: NA
len: 18
v_gene: TRBV2
d_gene: TRBD2
j_gene: TRBJ2-1

CDR3aa: CASSELWDTDTQYF
CDR3nt: TGTGCCAGCAGTGAATTATGGGACACAGATACGCAGTATTTT
abundance: NA
len: 14
v_gene: TRBV2
d_gene: NA
j_gene: TRBJ2-3

CDR3aa: CASRSIRTGAYEQYF
CDR3nt: TGTGCCAGTAGATCCATTAGGACAGGAGCCTACGAGCAGTACTTC
abundance: NA
len: 15
v_gene: TRBV19
d_gene: TRBD1
j_gene: TRBJ2-7

CDR3aa: CASSVGLAGYNEQFF
CDR3nt: TGTGCCAGCAGCGTTGGACTAGCGGGATACAATGAGCAGTTCTTC
abundance: NA
len: 15
v_gene: TRBV9
d_gene: TRBD2
j_gene: TRBJ2-1